Each of the 19 T cell receptor beta chains below was sequenced from the same sample in a study of blood T cell repertoires in COVID-19. The assay was immunoSEQ multiplex PCR, and TCRdb's table has in-frame clones only and misses some. The sample has a few hundred thousand clones, roughly 90% seen once. The source material was peripheral blood. The receptors come from a young woman with COVID-19, enrolled during active disease.

The rearrangement joins TRBV20-1 to TRBJ1-1; 9 positions agree with TRBD1. With 3 bases clipped from V and 10 bases from J, the junction kept 6 bases outside the gene matches. The CDR3 loop spans 12 amino acids. Germline values: CDR1 DFQATT, CDR2 SNEGSKA (reference sequence). The CDR3 coding sequence is TGCAGTGCTAGTCGACAGGGGGGCGTAGCTTTCTTT. It yields the protein CSASRQGGVAFF.

The chain has TRBV7-9 and TRBJ2-6; no clear D gene. The germline CDR1 and CDR2 sequences are SEHNR and FQNEAQ (reference sequence). V shed 5 bases and J shed 0 bases, with 11 bases lying between them. The CDR3 totals 16 residues. Here the CDR3 DNA reads TGTGCCAGCAGCCCCATTTCGGGCTCTGGGGCCAACGTCCTGACTTTC. It is translated as CASSPISGSGANVLTF.

The rearrangement links TRBV5-4 to TRBJ1-1; possible D gene TRBD1, 6 bases. CDR1 SGHNT and CDR2 YYREEE come from the germline V gene (reference sequence). V was shortened by 4 bases and J by 0 bases, with 10 bases between the two germline ends. The CDR3 consists of 14 residues. The CDR3, as DNA: TGTGCCAGCAGCCGCAGGACAGTGAACACTGAAGCTTTCTTT. Translated, it gives CASSRRTVNTEAFF. The variable domain in full, completed from reference TRBV5-4 and TRBJ1-1, reads ETGVTQSPTHLIKTRGQQVTLRCSSQSGHNTVSWYQQALGQGPQFIFQYYREEENGRGNFPPRFSGLQFPNYSSELNVNALELDDSALYLCASSRRTVNTEAFFGQGTRLTVV.

V is TRBV5-8 and J is TRBJ2-1; the match to TRBD2 covers 7 bases. Germline CDR1 SGHTS, CDR2 YDEGEE. CDR3 length equals 19 residues. The ends lost 3 bases at V and 0 bases at J; junction bases unmatched: 15. The CDR3 DNA reads as TGTGCCAGCAGCTCGACGTGGCGGGAGATTACCAGCTCCTACAATGAGCAGTTCTTC. Translated, it gives CASSSTWREITSSYNEQFF.

This chain uses TRBV30 with TRBJ1-3; D gene uncertain. The CDR3 has 18 amino acids. V was trimmed by 0 bases and J by 2 bases, leaving 20 bases between them. The germline V gene has CDR1 GTSNPN and CDR2 SVGIG (reference sequence). CDR3 protein: CAWSVLAGGLITGNTIYF. DNA of the CDR3: TGTGCCTGGAGTGTATTAGCCGGCGGATTGATAACTGGAAACACCATATATTTT.

The genes are TRBV7-2 and TRBJ1-3; 10 bases fit TRBD1. The J segment lost 4 bases and the V segment lost 1 base, leaving 4 bases of the junction unmatched. The CDR3 is made up of 16 amino acids. Germline V CDR1 and CDR2: SGHTA, FQGNSA. The CDR3 DNA reads as TGTGCCAGCAGCTTAGGGACAGGGGGTAGCGGAAACACCATATATTTT. Translating gives CASSLGTGGSGNTIYF.

This clone was observed a single time. At one boundary the junction diverges from the germline segment, which might be a read error. The chain links TRBV27 to TRBJ1-1; possible D gene TRBD1, 6 bases. Germline assignment: CDR1 MNHEY and CDR2 SMNVEV (reference sequence). The CDR3 covers 14 residues. CDR3 in amino acids: CAGRLNREGTEAFF. The CDR3 coding sequence is TGTGCCGGCAGGTTAAACAGGGAGGGGACTGAAGCTTTCTTT.

J is TRBJ1-5 and V is TRBV30, with D perhaps TRBD1 (6 bases). The germline V and J ends were trimmed by 1 base and 8 bases, with 12 bases remaining between them. CDR1 and CDR2 from the germline V gene are GTSNPN and SVGIG (reference sequence). The length of the CDR3 is 13 residues. The CDR3 here is CAWSGGLGEPQHF. The CDR3, as DNA: TGTGCCTGGAGTGGGGGGCTTGGTGAGCCCCAGCATTTT.

This clone was observed a few times. CDR3 sequence (DNA): TGTGCCAGCCGAGGGACAGGGGTGGCGGGCTATGGCTACACCTTC. Amino acids: CASRGTGVAGYGYTF. The chain couples TRBV25-1 to TRBJ1-2; 10 positions match TRBD1. CDR1 MGHDK and CDR2 SYGVNS come from the germline V gene. V shed 8 bases and J 4 bases; nucleotides not matched to a gene: 10. This CDR3 is 15 amino acids long.

The rearrangement links TRBV18 to TRBJ1-2, with D tentatively TRBD1 (6 bases). CDR3 length: 16 amino acids. V lost 2 bases, J lost 4 bases, and 17 bases lay in between. The germline V gene encodes CDR1 KGHSH and CDR2 LQKENI. The chain's CDR3 is CASSPNGQSMGYGYTF. The DNA for the CDR3 is TGTGCCAGCTCACCAAACGGACAGTCAATGGGCTATGGCTACACCTTC.

A few counts support this clone. The chain is built from TRBV7-9 and TRBJ1-1, with D hard to call. This CDR3 has 15 amino acids. Germline lookup yields CDR1 SEHNR and CDR2 FQNEAQ (reference sequence). The V end lost 4 bases, the J end lost 3 bases, and 15 bases lay between the germline ends. In DNA, the CDR3 is TGTGCCAGCAGCTCAGCTGGGCTCGGTTACACTGAAGCTTTCTTT. It encodes CASSSAGLGYTEAFF.

The genes are TRBV7-3 and TRBJ2-1; weak D call: TRBD2 (6 bases). CDR1 is SGHTA, CDR2 FQGTGA, per germline. The CDR3 has 14 amino acids. The V gene lost 1 base and the J gene lost 8 bases, with 12 bases spanning the gap. CDR3 in amino acids: CASSLSGRPDEQFF. CDR3 coding DNA: TGTGCCAGCAGCTTAAGTGGGAGGCCCGATGAGCAGTTCTTC.

The chain uses TRBV29-1 and TRBJ2-5; TRBD1 aligns across 9 bases. The junction had 5 bases not matched to a gene; V was cut back by 3 bases and J by 3 bases. The CDR3 loop spans 14 amino acids. Germline V gene data show CDR1 as SQVTM and CDR2 as ANQGSEA. The CDR3 loop reads CSVETGTGKETQYF. CDR3 bases: TGCAGCGTTGAGACCGGGACAGGGAAAGAGACCCAGTACTTC.

The chain recombines TRBV12-5 with TRBJ1-2; D gene unclear. Between the trimmed V and J ends, which lost 9 bases and 2 bases, there was a span of 10 bases. CDR1 and CDR2 (germline): LGHNT, FRNRAP. The CDR3 sequence is 12 residues long. Written as DNA, the CDR3 is TGTGCTAGCACCTGGGCAAACTATGGCTACACCTTC. Amino acid sequence: CASTWANYGYTF.

V is TRBV11-2 and J is TRBJ2-7; D is unclear. The CDR3 extends over 12 amino acids. Germline V gene lookup returns CDR1 SGHAT and CDR2 FQNNGV. Trimming pared 6 bases from V and 3 bases from J, leaving 9 bases between. For the CDR3, the DNA is TGTGCCAGCAGTCCCGCGGTCTACGAGCAGTACTTC. This gives the protein CASSPAVYEQYF. The full variable domain, in which reference TRBV11-2 and TRBJ2-7 provide the parts outside the CDR3, is EAGVAQSPRYKIIEKRQSVAFWCNPISGHATLYWYQQILGQGPKLLIQFQNNGVVDDSQLPKDRFSAERLKGVDSTLKIQPAKLEDSAVYLCASSPAVYEQYFGPGTRLTVT.

V gene TRBV5-4 combines with J gene TRBJ2-3; a weak D match, TRBD2 (6 bases). The CDR3 length is 15 residues. Looked up from germline, CDR1 is SGHNT and CDR2 is YYREEE (reference sequence). Trimming removed 0 bases from V and 1 base from J, with 9 bases in between. CDR3 bases: TGTGCCAGCAGCTTGGTCCAGCGGGGCACAGATACGCAGTATTTT. Amino acid sequence: CASSLVQRGTDTQYF.

The chain combines TRBV29-1 with TRBJ2-5; 11 nucleotides line up with TRBD2. Germline CDR1 SQVTM, CDR2 ANQGSEA. The trim removed 4 bases at V and 2 bases at J, leaving 6 bases unmatched. CDR3 size: 15 residues. The CDR3 DNA follows: TGCAGCGTTGTTGGGACTAGCGGAGATCAAGAGACCCAGTACTTC. Amino acid sequence: CSVVGTSGDQETQYF.

This chain connects TRBV6-1 to TRBJ1-2; tentatively, D is TRBD1 (6 bases). The V gene's germline CDR1 is MNHNS and CDR2 SASEGT. The ends were cut back, 2 bases at V and 0 bases at J, with 13 bases in the middle. CDR3 size: 16 residues. The DNA for the CDR3 is TGTGCCAGCAGTGAACTATGGGGGGGCTCTAACTATGGCTACACCTTC. This gives the protein CASSELWGGSNYGYTF.

This clone was counted a single time. The chain carries TRBV6-2 or TRBV6-3 and TRBJ1-1, with TRBD1 matching 7 bases. Per the germline V gene, CDR1 is MNHEY and CDR2 is SVGEGT. The CDR3 has 15 amino acids. Losses at the gene ends were 4 bases for V and 7 bases for J; bases not matched to a gene: 12. As DNA, the CDR3 is TGTGCCAGCAGTTTTAATACCGGGACAGTGGGTGAAGCTTTCTTT. Amino acids: CASSFNTGTVGEAFF.